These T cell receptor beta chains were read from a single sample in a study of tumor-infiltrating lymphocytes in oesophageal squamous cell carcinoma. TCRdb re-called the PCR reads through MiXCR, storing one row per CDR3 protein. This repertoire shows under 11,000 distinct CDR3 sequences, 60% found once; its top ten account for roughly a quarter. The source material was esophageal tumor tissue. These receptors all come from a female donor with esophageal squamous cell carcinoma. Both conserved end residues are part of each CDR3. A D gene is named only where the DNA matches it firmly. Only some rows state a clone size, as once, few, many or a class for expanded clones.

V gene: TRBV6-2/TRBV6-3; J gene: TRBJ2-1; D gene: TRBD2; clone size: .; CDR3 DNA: TGTGCCAGCAGCGGGACTAGCGGGGACTACAATGAGCAGTTCTTC; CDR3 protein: CASSGTSGDYNEQFF
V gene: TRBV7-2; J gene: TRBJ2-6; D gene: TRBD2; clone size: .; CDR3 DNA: TGTGCCAGCAGCGTAGGATGGACTAGCGGGACCCGCTCTGGGGCCAACGTCCTGACTTTC; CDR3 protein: CASSVGWTSGTRSGANVLTF
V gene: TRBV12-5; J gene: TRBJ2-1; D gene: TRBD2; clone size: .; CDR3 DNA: TGTGCTAGTGGTTTGGGGACTAGAAACAATGAGCAGTTCTTC; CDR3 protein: CASGLGTRNNEQFF
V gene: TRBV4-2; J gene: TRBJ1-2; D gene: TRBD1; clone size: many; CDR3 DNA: TGTGCCAGCAGCCAGGATAAGACAGGGTGGGTCTATGGCTACACCTTC; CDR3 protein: CASSQDKTGWVYGYTF
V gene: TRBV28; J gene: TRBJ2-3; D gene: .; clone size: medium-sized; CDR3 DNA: TGTGCCAGCAGTTTATCGGCCCAAATGGCAGATACGCAGTATTTT; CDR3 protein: CASSLSAQMADTQYF
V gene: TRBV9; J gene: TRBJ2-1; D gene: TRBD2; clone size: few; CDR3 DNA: TGTGCCAGCAGCCCAGGACTAGCGGGAGGGCATGAGCAGTTCTTC; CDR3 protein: CASSPGLAGGHEQFF
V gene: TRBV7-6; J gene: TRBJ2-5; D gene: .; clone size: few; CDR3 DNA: TGTGCCAGCAGAATCGCAGGGGCCGCCGGGGAGACCCAGTACTTC; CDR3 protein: CASRIAGAAGETQYF
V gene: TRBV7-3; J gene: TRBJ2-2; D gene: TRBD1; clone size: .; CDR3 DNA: TGTGCCAGCAGCTTTTTACAGGGGGCCACCGGGGAGCTGTTTTTT; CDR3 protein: CASSFLQGATGELFF
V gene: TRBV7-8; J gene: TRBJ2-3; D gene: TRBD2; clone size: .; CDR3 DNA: TGTGCCAGCGGACTAGCGGCGGGCACAGATACGCAGTATTTT; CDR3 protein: CASGLAAGTDTQYF
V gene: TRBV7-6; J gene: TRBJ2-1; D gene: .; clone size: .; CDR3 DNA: TGTGCCAGCAGCGATTGGAGAGCGGGTAATGAGCAGTTCTTC; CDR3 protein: CASSDWRAGNEQFF
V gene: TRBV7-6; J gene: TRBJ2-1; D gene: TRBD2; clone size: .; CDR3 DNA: TGTGCCAGCAGCTTCGGGACTACGGCTTACAATGAGCAGTTCTTC; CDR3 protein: CASSFGTTAYNEQFF
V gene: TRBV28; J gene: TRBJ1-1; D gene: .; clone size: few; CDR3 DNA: TGTGCCAGCAGGGAGATATGGGGTTCAGCTTTCTTT; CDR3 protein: CASREIWGSAFF
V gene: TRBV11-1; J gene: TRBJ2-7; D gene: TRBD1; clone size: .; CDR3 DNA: TGTGCCAGCAGCTCCCCCCAGACAGGGGGCTTGGGTAACGAGCAGTACTTC; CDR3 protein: CASSSPQTGGLGNEQYF
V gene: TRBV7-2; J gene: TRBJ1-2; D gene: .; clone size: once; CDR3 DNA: TGTGCCAGCAGCTTATTCCAGGGTCCGAGCTATGGCTACACCTTC; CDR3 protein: CASSLFQGPSYGYTF
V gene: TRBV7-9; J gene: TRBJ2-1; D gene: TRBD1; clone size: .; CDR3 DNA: TGTGCCAGCAGCTGGGGGACAGGGGACCAGTTCTTC; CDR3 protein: CASSWGTGDQFF